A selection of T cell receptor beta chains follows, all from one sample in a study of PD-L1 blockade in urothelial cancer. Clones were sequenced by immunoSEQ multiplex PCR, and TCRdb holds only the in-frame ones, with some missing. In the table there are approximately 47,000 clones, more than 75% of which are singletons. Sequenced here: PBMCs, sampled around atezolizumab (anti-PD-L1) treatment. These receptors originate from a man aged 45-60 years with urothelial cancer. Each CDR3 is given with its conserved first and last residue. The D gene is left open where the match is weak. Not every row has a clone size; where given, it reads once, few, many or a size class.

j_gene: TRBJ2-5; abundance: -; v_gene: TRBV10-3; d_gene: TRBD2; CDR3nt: TGTGCCATCAGTGTTGGTGCGGGGGGGATAGAGACCCAGTACTTC; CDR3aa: CAISVGAGGIETQYF
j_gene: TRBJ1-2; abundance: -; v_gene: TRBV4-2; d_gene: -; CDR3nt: TGTGCCAGCAGCCAAGAACGCAGCGGTAAACTCCGGGGTGGCTACACCTTC; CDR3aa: CASSQERSGKLRGGYTF
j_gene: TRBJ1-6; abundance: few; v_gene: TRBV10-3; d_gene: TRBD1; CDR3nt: TGTGCCATCAGTGCCCGACAGGGGAATAATTCACCCCTCCACTTT; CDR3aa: CAISARQGNNSPLHF
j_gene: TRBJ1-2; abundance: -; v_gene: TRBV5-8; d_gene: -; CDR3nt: TGTGCCAGCAGCTTCCCAAGGAGTGGCTACACCTTC; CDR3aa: CASSFPRSGYTF
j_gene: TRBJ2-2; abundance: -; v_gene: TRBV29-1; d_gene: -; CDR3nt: TGCAGCGTCAAGAAATCAGGGGATACCGGGGAGCTGTTTTTT; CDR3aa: CSVKKSGDTGELFF
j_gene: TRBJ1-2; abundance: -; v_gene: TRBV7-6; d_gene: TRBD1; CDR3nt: TGTGCCAGCAGCCCCGAGGTGGCAGGGGGCGTACCTGGGGGGATGGGCTACACCTTC; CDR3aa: CASSPEVAGGVPGGMGYTF
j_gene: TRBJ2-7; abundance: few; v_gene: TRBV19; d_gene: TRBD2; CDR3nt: TGTGCCAGTAGTATGGGGGTCGGGGGGAGTTCCTACGAGCAGTACTTC; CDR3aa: CASSMGVGGSSYEQYF
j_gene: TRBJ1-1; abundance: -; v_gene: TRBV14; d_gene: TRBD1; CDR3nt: TGTGCCAGCAGCCCACCTAGGGGGCCGGGGACTGAAGCTTTCTTT; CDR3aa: CASSPPRGPGTEAFF
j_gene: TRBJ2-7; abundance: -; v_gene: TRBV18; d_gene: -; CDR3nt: TGTGCCAGCTCACCAGAGTCGCTCCCCTACGAGCAGTACTTC; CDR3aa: CASSPESLPYEQYF
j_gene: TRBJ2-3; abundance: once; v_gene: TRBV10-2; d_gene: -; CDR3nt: TGCGCCAGCAGTGAAGGACAACCTAGTACGCAGTATTTT; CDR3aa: CASSEGQPSTQYF
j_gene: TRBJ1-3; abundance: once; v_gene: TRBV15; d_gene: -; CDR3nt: TGTGCCACCAGCGCTCGAACAGGGTACGGAAACACCATATATTTT; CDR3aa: CATSARTGYGNTIYF
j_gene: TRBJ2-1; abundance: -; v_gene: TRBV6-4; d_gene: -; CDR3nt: TGTGCCAGCAGTGACTCAAGGGGGAGTGAGCAGTTCTTC; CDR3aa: CASSDSRGSEQFF
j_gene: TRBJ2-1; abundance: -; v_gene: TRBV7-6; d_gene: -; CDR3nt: TGTGCCAGCAGCTTATCTCCTAACTCAGGCGAGCAGTTCTTC; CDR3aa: CASSLSPNSGEQFF
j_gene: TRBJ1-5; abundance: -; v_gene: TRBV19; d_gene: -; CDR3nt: TGTGCCAGTAGTATAGGAACTTCGGGATATAATCAGCCCCAGCATTTT; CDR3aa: CASSIGTSGYNQPQHF